These 18 T cell receptor beta chains were all obtained from the same sample, sequenced in a study of OX40 agonist ivuxolimab in advanced cancers. The assay was immunoSEQ multiplex PCR, and TCRdb's table has in-frame clones only and misses some. The sample holds about 64,000 clones, around 80% seen once. The source was CD4+ or CD8+ T cells sorted from blood, collected in a trial of the OX40 agonist ivuxolimab. Source of these receptors: an adult with an advanced solid tumor such as melanoma, head and neck, liver or kidney cancer.

The chain is built from TRBV19 and TRBJ2-3, with no clear D. In germline, CDR1 is LNHDA, CDR2 SQIVND (reference sequence). Trimming stripped 4 bases from V and 3 bases from J, with 11 bases between. CDR3 length equals 14 residues. The CDR3, as DNA: TGTGCCAGTAGTAATGGTGTTGGGACAGATACGCAGTATTTT. Amino acids: CASSNGVGTDTQYF.

This chain joins TRBV7-9 and TRBJ2-5, with 15 bases fitting TRBD2. Germline V gene lookup returns CDR1 SEHNR and CDR2 FQNEAQ (reference sequence). The CDR3 has 15 amino acids. V was clipped by 5 bases and J by 5 bases; unmatched bases: 3. The CDR3, as DNA: TGTGCCAGCAGCCAAGGGACTAGCGGGGGGGAGACCCAGTACTTC. Protein: CASSQGTSGGETQYF.

CDR3 sequence: CASSPRQGGSPLHF. CDR3 DNA: TGTGCCAGCAGCCCAAGACAGGGAGGTTCACCCCTCCACTTT. This rearrangement joins TRBV9 to TRBJ1-6; the match to TRBD1 covers 7 bases. V shed 4 bases and J 9 bases; nucleotides not matched to a gene: 7. The CDR3 runs 14 residues. CDR1 is SGDLS and CDR2 is YYNGEE in the germline V gene.

The rearrangement joins TRBV6-5 to TRBJ2-1; 8 nucleotides align to TRBD2. This CDR3 is 15 amino acids long. V lost 0 bases, J lost 5 bases, and 3 bases stayed unmatched. Per germline, CDR1 MNHEY and CDR2 SVGAGI. For the CDR3, the DNA is TGTGCCAGCAGTTACTCGTACGGGGGGGACAATGAGCAGTTCTTC. Its translation is CASSYSYGGDNEQFF.

The gene calls are TRBV10-3 and TRBJ2-7; TRBD1 aligns across 11 bases. With 0 bases clipped from V and 2 bases from J, the junction kept 9 bases outside the gene matches. Germline CDR1 and CDR2: ENHRY and SYGVKD. The CDR3 is made up of 18 amino acids. CDR3 bases: TGTGCCATCAGTGAGTCGGGGAGAGGGACAGGGGGGGCCTACGAGCAGTACTTC. Its protein product is CAISESGRGTGGAYEQYF.

This rearrangement joins TRBV18 to TRBJ1-4; no firm D call. Germline-derived CDR1 and CDR2 are KGHSH and LQKENI. The ends were cut back, 8 bases at V and 5 bases at J, with 15 bases in the middle. This CDR3 comprises 14 residues. CDR3 loop: CASALSRGNEKLFF. The CDR3 DNA is TGTGCCAGCGCTTTAAGTCGCGGGAATGAAAAACTGTTTTTT.

This chain uses TRBV6-1 with TRBJ2-5; D is unclear. The J call may be in error: the DNA end matches TRBJ2-7 better. CDR1 and CDR2 from the germline V gene are MNHNS and SASEGT. The CDR3 sequence is 14 residues long. In nucleotides, the CDR3 is TGTGCCAGCAGTGGACATTTGGGTACCTACGAGCAGTACTTC. This sequence encodes CASSGHLGTYEQYF.

The chain recombines TRBV7-8 with TRBJ2-7, with TRBD1 as a possible D gene (6 bases). Germline CDR1 is SGHVS and CDR2 is FQNEAQ. V lost 5 bases to trimming and J lost 9 bases, with 17 bases between them. The CDR3 is made up of 13 amino acids. CDR3 DNA sequence: TGTGCCAGCAGCAGCAGGGGAATGGTATTGCAGTACTTC. It yields the protein CASSSRGMVLQYF.

This chain uses TRBV28 with TRBJ1-6; D is possibly TRBD1 (5 bases). This CDR3 has 14 residues. V was clipped by 6 bases and J by 6 bases, with 12 bases between them. Germline V CDR1 and CDR2: MDHEN, SYDVKM. The CDR3 reads CASSPTGSNSPLHF. CDR3 in DNA: TGTGCCAGCAGCCCCACAGGTTCTAATTCACCCCTCCACTTT.

This chain joins TRBV2 and TRBJ2-2; no clear D gene. V lost 4 bases, J lost 0 bases, and 9 bases lay in between. Germline V CDR1 and CDR2: SNHLY, FYNNEI. CDR3 length: 15 residues. As DNA, the CDR3 is TGTGCCAGCAGTGCCCAGACGTCGAACACCGGGGAGCTGTTTTTT. Translating it yields CASSAQTSNTGELFF.

The rearrangement links TRBV23-1 to TRBJ1-6; maybe TRBD1 (5 bases). TRBV23-1 carries the ORF label, with uncertain function. Trimming took off 9 bases at V and 4 bases at J, with 10 bases between the two ends. The CDR3 contains 13 residues. This CDR3 is CASRGHYNSPLHF. The CDR3 DNA reads as TGCGCCAGTCGAGGACATTATAATTCACCCCTCCACTTT.

J is TRBJ2-2 and V is TRBV9; perhaps TRBD2 as D (6 bases). CDR1 is SGDLS, CDR2 YYNGEE, per germline. V was shortened by 5 bases and J by 0 bases, with 11 bases between the two germline ends. The CDR3 extends over 15 amino acids. CDR3 loop: CASREGGTNTGELFF. DNA for the CDR3: TGTGCCAGCAGAGAAGGAGGGACGAACACCGGGGAGCTGTTTTTT.

This clone turned up a few times. J is TRBJ1-1 and V is TRBV30; D gene ambiguous. V lost 3 bases and J lost 0, with 2 bases in between. This CDR3 is built from 11 residues. Germline V CDR1 and CDR2: GTSNPN, SVGIG (reference sequence). The CDR3 loop reads CAWRMNTEAFF. DNA of the CDR3: TGTGCCTGGAGGATGAACACTGAAGCTTTCTTT.

This chain links TRBV7-2 with TRBJ1-1, with 7 bases lining up with TRBD1. Losses at the gene ends were 5 bases for V and 0 bases for J; bases not matched to a gene: 3. CDR1 is SGHTA and CDR2 is FQGNSA in the germline V gene. CDR3 length: 14 residues. As DNA, the CDR3 is TGTGCCAGCAGCCGGGACAGCATGAACACTGAAGCTTTCTTT. This sequence encodes CASSRDSMNTEAFF.

V gene TRBV9 combines with J gene TRBJ2-7, with 7 bases lining up with TRBD2. Germline trimming cut 2 bases from V and 2 bases from J; bases unmatched to any gene: 7. The CDR3 consists of 15 residues. CDR1 and CDR2 from the germline V gene are SGDLS and YYNGEE. CDR3 coding DNA: TGTGCCAGCAGCGTGGGGCTAGCGGAGACCTACGAGCAGTACTTC. This gives the protein CASSVGLAETYEQYF.

The rearrangement links TRBV2 to TRBJ2-1, with D possibly TRBD1 on 6 matching bases. V lost 6 bases and J lost 4, with 13 bases in between. Germline CDR1 reads SNHLY; CDR2 reads FYNNEI. This CDR3 has 14 residues. The CDR3 DNA reads as TGTGCCAGCAGAGACATTACAGGGTACAATGAGCAGTTCTTC. Its translation is CASRDITGYNEQFF.

This chain connects TRBV6-6 to TRBJ2-5; TRBD2 agrees at 11 bases. Germline V gene sequence: CDR1 MNHNY, CDR2 SVGAGI (reference sequence). Trimming at V came to 2 bases and at J to 4 bases, leaving 6 bases not matched to a gene. The CDR3 sequence is 16 residues long. Here the CDR3 reads CASSYPFGLAGETQYF. The CDR3 DNA sequence: TGTGCCAGCAGTTACCCCTTCGGACTAGCGGGAGAGACCCAGTACTTC.

The CDR3 nucleotides read TGCAGTGCTTCACTCCATACGCAGTATTTT. Its protein product is CSASLHTQYF. The chain uses TRBV20-1 and TRBJ2-3; no firm D call. Trimming left V 5 bases short and J 7 bases short, with 7 bases between. The CDR3 runs to 10 residues. Looked up from germline, CDR1 is DFQATT and CDR2 is SNEGSKA (reference sequence).